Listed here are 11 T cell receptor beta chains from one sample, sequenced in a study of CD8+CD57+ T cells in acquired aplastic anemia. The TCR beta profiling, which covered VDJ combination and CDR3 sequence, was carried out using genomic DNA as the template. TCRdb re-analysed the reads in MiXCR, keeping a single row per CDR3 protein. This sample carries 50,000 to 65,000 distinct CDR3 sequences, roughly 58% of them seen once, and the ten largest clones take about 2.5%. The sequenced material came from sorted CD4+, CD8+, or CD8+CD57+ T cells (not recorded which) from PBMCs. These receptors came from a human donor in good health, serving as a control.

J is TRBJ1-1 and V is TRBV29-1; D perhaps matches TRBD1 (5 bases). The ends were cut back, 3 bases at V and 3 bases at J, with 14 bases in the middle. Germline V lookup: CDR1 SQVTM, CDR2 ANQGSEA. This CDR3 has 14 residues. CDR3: CSVEGGSGYTEAFF. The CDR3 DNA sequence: TGCAGCGTTGAGGGGGGTTCTGGGTACACTGAAGCTTTCTTT.

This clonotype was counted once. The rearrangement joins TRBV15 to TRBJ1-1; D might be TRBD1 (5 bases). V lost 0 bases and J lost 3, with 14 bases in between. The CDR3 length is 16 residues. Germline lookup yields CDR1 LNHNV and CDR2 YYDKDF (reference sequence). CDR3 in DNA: TGTGCCACCAGCAGAGACATGGGGGTCGGGGACACTGAAGCTTTCTTT. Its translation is CATSRDMGVGDTEAFF.

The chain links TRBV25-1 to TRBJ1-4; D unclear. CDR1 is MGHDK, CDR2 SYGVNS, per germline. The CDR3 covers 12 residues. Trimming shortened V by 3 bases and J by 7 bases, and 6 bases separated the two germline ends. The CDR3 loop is CASSDLGEKLFF. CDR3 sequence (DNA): TGTGCCAGCAGTGACTTGGGTGAAAAACTGTTTTTT.

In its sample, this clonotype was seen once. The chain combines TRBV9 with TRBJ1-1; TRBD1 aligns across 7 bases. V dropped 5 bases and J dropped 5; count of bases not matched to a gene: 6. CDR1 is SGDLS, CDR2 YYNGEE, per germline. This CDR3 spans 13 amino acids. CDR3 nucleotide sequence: TGTGCCAGCAGTGCTACAGGGGAGACTGAAGCTTTCTTT. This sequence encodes CASSATGETEAFF.

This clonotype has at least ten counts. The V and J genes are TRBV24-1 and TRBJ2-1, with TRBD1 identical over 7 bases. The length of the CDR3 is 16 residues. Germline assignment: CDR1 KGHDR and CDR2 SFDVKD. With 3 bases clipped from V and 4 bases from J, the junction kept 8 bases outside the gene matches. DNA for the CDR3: TGTGCCACCAGTGATCCGCCCGGGACAGTTTACAATGAGCAGTTCTTC. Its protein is CATSDPPGTVYNEQFF.

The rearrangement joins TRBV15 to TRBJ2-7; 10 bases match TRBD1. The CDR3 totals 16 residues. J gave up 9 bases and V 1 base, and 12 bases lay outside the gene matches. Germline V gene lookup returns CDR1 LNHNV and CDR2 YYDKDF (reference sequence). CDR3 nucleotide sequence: TGTGCCACCAGCAGAGGGGGGGCGGGGACAGGGGAGTCGCAGTACTTC. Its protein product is CATSRGGAGTGESQYF.

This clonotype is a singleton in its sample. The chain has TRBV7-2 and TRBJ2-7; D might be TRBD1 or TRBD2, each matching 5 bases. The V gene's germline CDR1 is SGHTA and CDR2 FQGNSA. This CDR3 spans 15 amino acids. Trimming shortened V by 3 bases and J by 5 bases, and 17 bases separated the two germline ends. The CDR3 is CASSLEVGPWDEQYF. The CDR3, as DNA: TGTGCCAGCAGCTTGGAGGTGGGGCCCTGGGACGAGCAGTACTTC.

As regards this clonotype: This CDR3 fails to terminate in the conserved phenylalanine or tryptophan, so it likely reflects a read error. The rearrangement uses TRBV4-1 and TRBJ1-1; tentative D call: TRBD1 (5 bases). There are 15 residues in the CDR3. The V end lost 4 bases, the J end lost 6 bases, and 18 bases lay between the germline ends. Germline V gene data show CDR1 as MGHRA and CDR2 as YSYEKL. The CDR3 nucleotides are TGCGCCAGCAGCCCGACGGTAGTCTCGGGACCTGAAGCTTTCCTT. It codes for CASSPTVVSGPEAFL.

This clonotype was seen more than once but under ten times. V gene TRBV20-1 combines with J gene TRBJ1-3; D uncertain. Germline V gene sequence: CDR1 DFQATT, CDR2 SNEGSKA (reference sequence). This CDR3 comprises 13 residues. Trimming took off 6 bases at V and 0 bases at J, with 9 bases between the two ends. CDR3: CSATRVSGNTIYF. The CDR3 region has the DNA TGCAGTGCCACCAGAGTCTCTGGAAACACCATATATTTT.

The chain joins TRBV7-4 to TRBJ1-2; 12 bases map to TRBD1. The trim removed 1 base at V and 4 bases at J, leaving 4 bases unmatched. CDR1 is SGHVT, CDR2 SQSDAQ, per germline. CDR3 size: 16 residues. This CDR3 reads CASSLGRDRGPYGYTF. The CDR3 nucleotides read TGTGCCAGCAGCTTAGGCCGGGACAGGGGGCCCTATGGCTACACCTTC. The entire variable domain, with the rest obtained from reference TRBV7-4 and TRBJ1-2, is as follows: GAGVSQSPRYKVAKRGRDVALRCDSISGHVTLYWYRQTLGQGSEVLTYSQSDAQRDKSGRPSGRFSAERPERSVSTLKIQRTEQGDSAVYLCASSLGRDRGPYGYTFGSGTRLTVV.

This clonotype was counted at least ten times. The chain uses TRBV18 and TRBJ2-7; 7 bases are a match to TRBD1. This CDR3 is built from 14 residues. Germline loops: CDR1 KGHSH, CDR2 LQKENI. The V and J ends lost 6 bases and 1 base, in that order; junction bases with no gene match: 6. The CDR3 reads CASSPKQGSYEQYF. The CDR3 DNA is TGTGCCAGCTCGCCGAAACAGGGGTCCTACGAGCAGTACTTC.